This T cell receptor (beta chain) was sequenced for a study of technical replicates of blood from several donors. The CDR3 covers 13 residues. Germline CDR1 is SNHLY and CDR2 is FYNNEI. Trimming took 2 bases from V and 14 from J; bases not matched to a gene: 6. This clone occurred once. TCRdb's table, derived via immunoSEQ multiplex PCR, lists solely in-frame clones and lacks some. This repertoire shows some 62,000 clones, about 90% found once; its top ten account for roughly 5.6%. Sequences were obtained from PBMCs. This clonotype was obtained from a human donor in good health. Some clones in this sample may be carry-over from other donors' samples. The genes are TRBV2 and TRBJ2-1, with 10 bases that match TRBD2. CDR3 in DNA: TGTGCCAGCAGTGAAAGTTGGACTAGCGGAAAGTTCTTC. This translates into CASSESWTSGKFF.